A single sample gave rise to the 21 T cell receptor beta chains below, sequenced in a study of T-cell memory formation after mild COVID-19. TCRdb reprocessed the 5' RACE reads with MiXCR, giving one entry per CDR3 protein. The sample consists of about 200,000 distinct CDR3 sequences, 9.5% to 10% of them appearing once. Sequences were obtained from PBMCs or a T cell subset sorted from them (not recorded which). These receptors all come from a man between 18 and 29 years old who had mild COVID-19 (a few samples of this study predate the infection). Cell type and time point are not known.

The rearrangement uses TRBV9 and TRBJ1-5; no definite D call. Germline CDR1 is SGDLS and CDR2 is YYNGEE. This CDR3 contains 13 residues. V lost 4 bases and J 5 bases, leaving 10 bases between the germline ends. CDR3 DNA sequence: TGTGCCAGCAGCCCTACCGAGGATCAGCCCCAGCATTTT. It codes for CASSPTEDQPQHF.

Ten or more counts support this clonotype. The chain joins TRBV2 to TRBJ2-6; D possibly corresponds to TRBD1 (6 bases). This CDR3 spans 15 amino acids. V was trimmed by 6 bases and J by 0 bases, leaving 9 bases between them. Per germline, CDR1 SNHLY and CDR2 FYNNEI. For the CDR3, the DNA is TGTGCCAGCAGCCGGGACAACTCTGGGGCCAACGTCCTGACTTTC. Residues: CASSRDNSGANVLTF.

The sample holds many counts of this clonotype. The chain carries TRBV5-1 and TRBJ2-7; D might be TRBD1 or TRBD2, each matching 5 bases. The germline V gene has CDR1 SGHRS and CDR2 YFSETQ. V lost 3 bases, J lost 7 bases, and 20 bases lay in between. The CDR3 extends over 15 amino acids. CDR3 bases: TGCGCCAGCAGCTCCGAAGGGGCCACTACGGGGGAGCAGTACTTC. Amino acids: CASSSEGATTGEQYF.

This clonotype was detected a few times. The CDR3 region has the DNA TGTGCCAGCAGTTTACCGGAAGGGCGGACAGGGGAATCTGAGTACGAGCAGTACGTC. Its protein product is CASSLPEGRTGESEYEQYV. The genes are TRBV27 and TRBJ2-7, with 9 bases identical to TRBD1. V trimming: 2 bases; J trimming: 4 bases; junction bases outside the gene matches: 18. Germline-derived CDR1 and CDR2 are MNHEY and SMNVEV (reference sequence). This CDR3 is built from 19 residues.

In this sample, this clonotype turned up a few times. The chain couples TRBV7-2 to TRBJ2-1, with 9 bases that match TRBD1. Germline CDR1 and CDR2: SGHTA and FQGNSA. The CDR3 runs to 13 residues. The V segment lost 1 base and the J segment 14 bases; nucleotides outside the gene matches: 6. CDR3 in DNA: TGTGCCAGCAGCTTAGATGTGGACAGGGGAAAGTTCTTC. Encoded protein: CASSLDVDRGKFF. The full variable domain, in which reference TRBV7-2 and TRBJ2-1 provide the parts outside the CDR3, is GAGVSQSPSNKVTEKGKDVELRCDPISGHTALYWYRQSLGQGLEFLIYFQGNSAPDKSGLPSDRFSAERTGGSVSTLTIQRTQQEDSAVYLCASSLDVDRGKFFGPGTRLTVL.

J is TRBJ2-2 and V is TRBV29-1, with 15 bases fitting TRBD2. Trimming took 4 bases from V and 5 from J; bases not matched to a gene: 5. The CDR3 spans 16 residues. CDR1 and CDR2 from the germline V gene are SQVTM and ANQGSEA. The CDR3 reads CSVGGTSGGTTGELFF. DNA for the CDR3: TGCAGCGTTGGAGGGACTAGCGGGGGGACGACCGGGGAGCTGTTTTTT.

The rearrangement joins TRBV4-2 to TRBJ1-2, with 8 bases aligning to TRBD1. This CDR3 contains 16 residues. CDR1 is LGHNA and CDR2 is YNFKEQ in the germline V gene. Losses at the gene ends were 0 bases for V and 7 bases for J; bases not matched to a gene: 10. The CDR3 DNA reads as TGTGCCAGCAGCCAAGATGGCAACCAGGGGGCGGTTGGCTACACCTTC. Its protein is CASSQDGNQGAVGYTF.

This clonotype was seen at least ten times. The gene calls are TRBV2 and TRBJ2-1; D gene unclear. The length of the CDR3 is 12 residues. Trimming left V 1 base short and J 7 bases short, with 5 bases between. Germline V gene lookup returns CDR1 SNHLY and CDR2 FYNNEI. The CDR3 here is CASSEDANEQFF. As DNA, the CDR3 is TGTGCCAGCAGTGAAGACGCTAATGAGCAGTTCTTC.

This chain uses TRBV7-2 with TRBJ2-3; D may be TRBD1 (6 bases). This CDR3 is 15 amino acids long. Germline V gene lookup returns CDR1 SGHTA and CDR2 FQGNSA. The ends were cut back, 7 bases at V and 2 bases at J, with 16 bases in the middle. CDR3 DNA sequence: TGTGCCAGCACCCAGGGGCATCCCCTCACAGATACGCAGTATTTT. The encoded protein is CASTQGHPLTDTQYF.

The rearrangement links TRBV6-2 or TRBV6-3 to TRBJ2-7, with TRBD1 matching over 9 bases. This CDR3 is 14 amino acids long. V dropped 4 bases and J dropped 4; count of bases not matched to a gene: 5. Germline V gene sequence: CDR1 MNHEY, CDR2 SVGEGT. CDR3 sequence (DNA): TGTGCCAGCAGTTCACAGGGGGCGACGTACGAGCAGTACTTC. This sequence encodes CASSSQGATYEQYF.

The V gene is TRBV6-6, the J gene TRBJ1-3; possible D gene TRBD1, 6 bases. Trimming cost V 6 bases and J 4 bases, with 16 bases left between them. Looked up from germline, CDR1 is MNHNY and CDR2 is SVGAGI (reference sequence). The CDR3 sequence is 15 residues long. The CDR3 loop is CASSLGGGLGNTIYF. CDR3 coding DNA: TGTGCCAGCAGCCTCGGGGGGGGGCTAGGAAACACCATATATTTT.

This clonotype was seen only a few times. V usage is TRBV6-6 and J usage is TRBJ1-6; D remains ambiguous. Trimming took off 0 bases at V and 0 bases at J, with 12 bases between the two ends. This CDR3 has 18 amino acids. Germline V CDR1 and CDR2: MNHNY, SVGAGI (reference sequence). The CDR3 spells CASSYSPFLSSYNSPLHF. CDR3 DNA sequence: TGTGCCAGCAGTTACTCTCCTTTCCTGAGCTCCTATAATTCACCCCTCCACTTT.

This clonotype was recorded a few times. This chain joins TRBV2 and TRBJ2-1; 8 positions agree with TRBD1. The CDR3 is 12 amino acids. V gave up 5 bases and J gave up 9 bases; unmatched junction bases: 3. Per the germline V gene, CDR1 is SNHLY and CDR2 is FYNNEI. DNA of the CDR3: TGTGCCAGCAGTCGCGGACAGGGTGAGCAGTTCTTC. Encoded protein: CASSRGQGEQFF.

In its sample, this clonotype was seen a few times. The V and J genes are TRBV5-1 and TRBJ1-5; a possible D gene is TRBD1 (5 bases). Germline CDR1 and CDR2: SGHRS and YFSETQ. This CDR3 is built from 14 residues. The V end lost 0 bases, the J end lost 3 bases, and 7 bases lay between the germline ends. In DNA form, the CDR3 reads TGCGCCAGCAGCTTGGCGGGGGACAATCAGCCCCAGCATTTT. It encodes CASSLAGDNQPQHF.

The chain uses TRBV20-1 and TRBJ2-5; 13 bases line up with TRBD2. The V segment lost 1 base and the J segment 2 bases; nucleotides outside the gene matches: 1. The CDR3 length is 15 residues. Per the germline V gene, CDR1 is DFQATT and CDR2 is SNEGSKA (reference sequence). The CDR3, as DNA: TGCAGTGCTAGAGGACTAGCGGGGGGTCAAGAGACCCAGTACTTC. Protein sequence: CSARGLAGGQETQYF.

This clonotype was counted a few times. The V call is TRBV7-2, the J call TRBJ1-5; 7 bases line up with TRBD1. The CDR3 extends over 14 amino acids. Germline V gene sequence: CDR1 SGHTA, CDR2 FQGNSA. V lost 5 bases and J lost 3; bases outside the gene matches: 4. The DNA for the CDR3 is TGTGCCAGCAGCCCGACAGGGCCCAATCAGCCCCAGCATTTT. It encodes CASSPTGPNQPQHF.

V usage is TRBV10-3 and J usage is TRBJ2-1, with D perhaps TRBD1 (5 bases). The V end was cut by 8 bases, the J end by 9 bases, with 17 bases between. The germline V gene has CDR1 ENHRY and CDR2 SYGVKD. The CDR3 extends over 13 amino acids. CDR3 DNA: TGTGCCATCTTTAAACAGGCTTGGGGTGAGCAGTTCTTC. This gives the protein CAIFKQAWGEQFF.

This clonotype has ten or more counts. The J gene is TRBJ1-6, the V gene TRBV7-2; TRBD1 might be the D (5 bases). Germline-derived CDR1 and CDR2 are SGHTA and FQGNSA. CDR3 length equals 18 residues. Trimming removed 0 bases from V and 0 bases from J, with 12 bases in between. The CDR3 protein is CASSLAPQASSYNSPLHF. In DNA, the CDR3 is TGTGCCAGCAGCTTAGCTCCACAGGCGAGCTCCTATAATTCACCCCTCCACTTT.

This chain uses TRBV29-1 with TRBJ2-3; D is ambiguous. V dropped 7 bases and J dropped 1 base, with 15 bases sitting between them. Per germline, CDR1 SQVTM and CDR2 ANQGSEA. The CDR3 spans 14 residues. The CDR3: CSGGSGGGTDTQYF. CDR3 coding DNA: TGCAGCGGAGGATCGGGCGGCGGCACAGATACGCAGTATTTT.

The rearrangement joins TRBV28 to TRBJ1-4; D is unclear. Germline values: CDR1 MDHEN, CDR2 SYDVKM. This CDR3 has 17 residues. V was cut by 7 bases and J by 0 bases, with 18 bases left in between. The CDR3 DNA sequence: TGTGCCAGCATCGAAAAAGTCTCTGGGTCAACTAATGAAAAACTGTTTTTT. It yields the protein CASIEKVSGSTNEKLFF.

This chain joins TRBV6-2 or TRBV6-3 and TRBJ2-1, with 14 bases aligning to TRBD2. The V gene end was trimmed by 6 bases and the J gene end by 4 bases; junction bases not matched to a gene: 14. CDR1 is MNHEY and CDR2 is SVGEGT in the germline V gene. This CDR3 is 19 amino acids long. Here the CDR3 reads CASRIRNRLAGGPYNEQFF. CDR3 coding DNA: TGTGCCAGCAGGATTAGGAATCGACTAGCGGGGGGGCCTTACAATGAGCAGTTCTTC.